These T cell receptor beta chains were read from a single sample in a study of vaccination effects on CD4 cells after COVID-19. Libraries were prepared by immunoSEQ multiplex PCR; TCRdb keeps only in-frame clonotypes and omits some of them. The sample consists of 15,000 or so clones, over 60% of them appearing once. These receptors have no known antigen. Sample: CD4+ T cells from PBMCs cultured with SARS-CoV-2 spike peptides, taken after COVID-19 vaccination. The source is a human donor who had a prior SARS-CoV-2 infection. CDR3s include the opening cysteine and the closing phenylalanine or tryptophan. Each record gives: CDR3 protein, CDR3 DNA, clone size, V gene, D gene, CDR3 length, J gene. The D gene is left open where the match is weak. The size entry is marked missing in some rows and otherwise reads once, few, many or a size class.

CDR3: CASSLSRGATTGETQYF; DNA: TGTGCCAGCAGCTTGAGCCGAGGGGCGACAACCGGGGAGACCCAGTACTTC; size: -; V: TRBV5-6; D: -; length: 17; J: TRBJ2-5
CDR3: CAIRALERYNEQFF; DNA: TGTGCCATCAGAGCACTAGAAAGATACAATGAGCAGTTCTTC; size: -; V: TRBV10-3; D: -; length: 14; J: TRBJ2-1
CDR3: CASRKAGGPTDTQYF; DNA: TGTGCCAGCAGGAAAGCGGGAGGGCCCACAGATACGCAGTATTTT; size: -; V: TRBV9; D: TRBD2; length: 15; J: TRBJ2-3
CDR3: CSASPPGRAGGYTF; DNA: TGCAGTGCTAGTCCGCCGGGCAGGGCTGGTGGCTACACCTTC; size: -; V: TRBV20-1; D: -; length: 14; J: TRBJ1-2
CDR3: CSVDGLYGYTF; DNA: TGCAGCGTTGATGGTCTCTATGGCTACACCTTC; size: -; V: TRBV29-1; D: -; length: 11; J: TRBJ1-2
CDR3: CASSIGQQGDNEQFF; DNA: TGTGCCAGTAGTATAGGACAGCAAGGGGACAATGAGCAGTTCTTC; size: -; V: TRBV19; D: -; length: 15; J: TRBJ2-1
CDR3: CASSSGQGTYGYTF; DNA: TGTGCCAGCAGTTCCGGACAGGGGACCTATGGCTACACCTTC; size: -; V: TRBV6-2/TRBV6-3; D: TRBD1; length: 14; J: TRBJ1-2
CDR3: CASRLRSQGDEAFF; DNA: TGTGCCAGCAGACTGAGGTCCCAGGGAGATGAAGCTTTCTTT; size: few; V: TRBV2; D: -; length: 14; J: TRBJ1-1
CDR3: CSVMLGFYEQYF; DNA: TGCAGCGTTATGCTGGGATTCTACGAGCAGTACTTC; size: -; V: TRBV29-1; D: -; length: 12; J: TRBJ2-7
CDR3: CASNGGQGTYNEQFF; DNA: TGTGCCAGCAATGGCGGACAAGGGACTTACAATGAGCAGTTCTTC; size: few; V: TRBV27; D: -; length: 15; J: TRBJ2-1
CDR3: CASSPTWGVSTEAFF; DNA: TGTGCCAGCAGCCCGACTTGGGGGGTTAGCACTGAAGCTTTCTTT; size: -; V: TRBV7-9; D: -; length: 15; J: TRBJ1-1
CDR3: CASSLVSGRSYNEQFF; DNA: TGTGCCAGCAGCTTAGTGTCAGGGCGCTCCTACAATGAGCAGTTCTTC; size: -; V: TRBV7-8; D: -; length: 16; J: TRBJ2-1
CDR3: CASSPAGGSETQYF; DNA: TGTGCCAGCTCACCCGCGGGGGGTTCAGAGACCCAGTACTTC; size: once; V: TRBV18; D: TRBD2; length: 14; J: TRBJ2-5
CDR3: CASSKGTDQPQHF; DNA: TGTGCCAGCAGTAAAGGGACGGATCAGCCCCAGCATTTT; size: -; V: TRBV2; D: -; length: 13; J: TRBJ1-5
CDR3: CASSPDRYNEQFF; DNA: TGTGCTAGCAGCCCGGACAGATACAATGAGCAGTTCTTC; size: medium-sized; V: TRBV7-7; D: -; length: 13; J: TRBJ2-1
CDR3: CASSPDWTIYGYTF; DNA: TGTGCCAGCAGTCCGGACTGGACTATCTATGGCTACACCTTC; size: -; V: TRBV27; D: -; length: 14; J: TRBJ1-2
CDR3: CASSQDMDGGGDTQYF; DNA: TGCGCCAGCAGCCAAGATATGGACGGAGGTGGAGATACGCAGTATTTT; size: -; V: TRBV4-3; D: -; length: 16; J: TRBJ2-3
CDR3: CAISKQGASGEQYF; DNA: TGTGCCATCAGCAAACAGGGGGCATCGGGCGAGCAGTACTTC; size: once; V: TRBV10-3; D: TRBD1; length: 14; J: TRBJ2-7
CDR3: CASSFVQGPYEQYF; DNA: TGTGCCAGCAGCTTTGTACAGGGACCCTACGAGCAGTACTTC; size: -; V: TRBV7-2; D: -; length: 14; J: TRBJ2-7
CDR3: CASSKTSGSTDTQYF; DNA: TGTGCCAGCTCAAAAACTAGCGGAAGCACAGATACGCAGTATTTT; size: -; V: TRBV18; D: TRBD2; length: 15; J: TRBJ2-3
CDR3: CASSLSSGGRVNEQFF; DNA: TGTGCCAGCAGCTTATCCTCTGGCGGTAGGGTCAATGAGCAGTTCTTC; size: -; V: TRBV5-6; D: -; length: 16; J: TRBJ2-1
CDR3: CASEVIAGAYNEQFF; DNA: TGTGCCAGCGAGGTAATAGCGGGAGCCTACAATGAGCAGTTCTTC; size: -; V: TRBV2; D: TRBD2; length: 15; J: TRBJ2-1
CDR3: CASSSDLNTIYF; DNA: TGCGCCAGCAGCTCCGACCTAAACACCATATATTTT; size: -; V: TRBV5-1; D: -; length: 12; J: TRBJ1-3
CDR3: CASSSSGGHTDTQYF; DNA: TGTGCCAGCAGCTCCTCGGGGGGCCACACAGATACGCAGTATTTT; size: -; V: TRBV7-9; D: -; length: 15; J: TRBJ2-3
CDR3: CASSGPGGNTIYF; DNA: TGCGCCAGCAGCGGTCCAGGGGGAAACACCATATATTTT; size: once; V: TRBV4-1; D: -; length: 13; J: TRBJ1-3
CDR3: CASRVGMSSYEQYF; DNA: TGTGCCAGCAGGGTGGGAATGAGCTCCTACGAGCAGTACTTC; size: -; V: TRBV6-5; D: -; length: 14; J: TRBJ2-7
CDR3: CASSLRGEGLPPMWQYF; DNA: TGTGCCAGCAGCCTACGGGGGGAGGGACTACCTCCTATGTGGCAGTATTTT; size: few; V: TRBV7-2; D: TRBD2; length: 17; J: TRBJ2-3
CDR3: CASSLDLGLEKLFF; DNA: TGCGCCAGCAGCTTGGATCTAGGGTTGGAAAAACTGTTTTTT; size: -; V: TRBV5-1; D: -; length: 14; J: TRBJ1-4
CDR3: CAIPSPGANVLTF; DNA: TGCGCCATCCCCTCTCCTGGGGCCAACGTCCTGACTTTC; size: -; V: TRBV4-3; D: -; length: 13; J: TRBJ2-6
CDR3: CSASSGSGEKLFF; DNA: TGCAGTGCTAGTTCGGGATCGGGTGAAAAACTGTTTTTT; size: -; V: TRBV20-1; D: -; length: 13; J: TRBJ1-4
CDR3: CASSSTGEAFF; DNA: TGTGCCAGCAGCTCAACAGGGGAAGCTTTCTTT; size: -; V: TRBV13; D: -; length: 11; J: TRBJ1-1
CDR3: CASSLGQTGSNEKLFF; DNA: TGTGCCAGCAGCCTAGGGCAAACAGGGAGCAATGAAAAACTGTTTTTT; size: -; V: TRBV7-2; D: -; length: 16; J: TRBJ1-4
CDR3: CASSSSWGDKKLFF; DNA: TGTGCCAGCAGTTCCTCATGGGGGGATAAAAAACTGTTTTTT; size: once; V: TRBV27; D: -; length: 14; J: TRBJ1-4
CDR3: CASSLNRGHGYTF; DNA: TGCGCCAGCAGCTTGAACAGGGGGCACGGCTACACCTTC; size: -; V: TRBV5-1; D: TRBD1; length: 13; J: TRBJ1-2
CDR3: CARSLEPDTQYF; DNA: TGTGCCAGAAGCTTGGAGCCAGATACGCAGTATTTT; size: -; V: TRBV5-3; D: -; length: 12; J: TRBJ2-3
CDR3: CASSQDLNGAYEQYF; DNA: TGCGCCAGCAGCCAAGATTTGAATGGGGCCTACGAGCAGTACTTC; size: -; V: TRBV4-3; D: -; length: 15; J: TRBJ2-7
CDR3: CASSWADTEAFF; DNA: TGTGCCAGCTCTTGGGCGGACACTGAAGCTTTCTTT; size: -; V: TRBV18; D: -; length: 12; J: TRBJ1-1
CDR3: CASSPDRRSYEQYF; DNA: TGTGCCAGCTCACCTGACAGGAGATCCTACGAGCAGTACTTC; size: -; V: TRBV18; D: -; length: 14; J: TRBJ2-7
CDR3: CASSLQGDTDTQYF; DNA: TGCGCCAGCAGCTTGCAAGGGGACACAGATACGCAGTATTTT; size: -; V: TRBV5-1; D: -; length: 14; J: TRBJ2-3
CDR3: CASSASDRVPPNAGELFF; DNA: TGTGCCAGCAGCGCCTCGGACAGGGTTCCCCCGAACGCCGGGGAGCTGTTTTTT; size: -; V: TRBV9; D: TRBD1; length: 18; J: TRBJ2-2
CDR3: CASSQDRNEAFF; DNA: TGTGCCAGCAGCCAAGATAGGAATGAAGCTTTCTTT; size: -; V: TRBV3-1/TRBV3-2; D: -; length: 12; J: TRBJ1-1
CDR3: CATSDLVTSGRGNEQFF; DNA: TGTGCCACCAGTGATTTGGTGACTAGCGGGAGGGGAAATGAGCAGTTCTTC; size: few; V: TRBV24-1; D: TRBD2; length: 17; J: TRBJ2-1
CDR3: CASSRVGGNSGNTIYF; DNA: TGTGCCAGTTCGAGGGTGGGGGGAAACTCTGGAAACACCATATATTTT; size: -; V: TRBV27; D: -; length: 16; J: TRBJ1-3
CDR3: CASSFRLAGGFDEQFF; DNA: TGTGCCAGCAGCTTCCGACTAGCGGGAGGTTTCGATGAGCAGTTCTTC; size: -; V: TRBV11-3; D: TRBD2; length: 16; J: TRBJ2-1
CDR3: CASSLGETGSSEQYF; DNA: TGTGCCAGCAGCTTAGGGGAGACCGGGTCAAGCGAGCAGTACTTC; size: once; V: TRBV11-3; D: -; length: 15; J: TRBJ2-7
CDR3: CASSLASHAYEQYF; DNA: TGTGCCAGCAGCTTGGCCTCACACGCCTACGAGCAGTACTTC; size: -; V: TRBV5-6; D: -; length: 14; J: TRBJ2-7
CDR3: CASSQDGWGVSSYEQYF; DNA: TGCGCCAGCAGCCAAGATGGTTGGGGAGTGAGCTCCTACGAGCAGTACTTC; size: -; V: TRBV4-3; D: -; length: 17; J: TRBJ2-7
CDR3: CASSPSGALNYGYTF; DNA: TGTGCCAGCTCACCCTCGGGGGCCCTAAACTATGGCTACACCTTC; size: few; V: TRBV18; D: -; length: 15; J: TRBJ1-2
CDR3: CASSWPGGGEQYF; DNA: TGTGCCAGCAGCTGGCCGGGAGGGGGAGAGCAGTACTTC; size: -; V: TRBV7-9; D: TRBD2; length: 13; J: TRBJ2-7
CDR3: CASSDWNRGGGYTF; DNA: TGTGCCAGCAGTGACTGGAACAGGGGCGGTGGCTACACCTTC; size: -; V: TRBV6-4; D: TRBD1; length: 14; J: TRBJ1-2
CDR3: CASSQTSGRMFDEQFF; DNA: TGCGCCAGCAGCCAGACTAGCGGGAGAATGTTTGATGAGCAGTTCTTC; size: -; V: TRBV4-1; D: TRBD2; length: 16; J: TRBJ2-1
CDR3: CASSSGQGSSAGNTIYF; DNA: TGTGCCAGCAGCTCCGGACAGGGCTCTTCGGCTGGAAACACCATATATTTT; size: -; V: TRBV5-4; D: TRBD1; length: 17; J: TRBJ1-3
CDR3: CASSRGTGEAFF; DNA: TGCGCCAGCAGCAGAGGGACAGGTGAAGCTTTCTTT; size: -; V: TRBV5-1; D: TRBD1; length: 12; J: TRBJ1-1
CDR3: CASSPTALNSPLHF; DNA: TGTGCCAGCAGTCCAACCGCCCTTAATTCACCCCTCCACTTT; size: -; V: TRBV27; D: -; length: 14; J: TRBJ1-6
CDR3: CASSSGTPSNQPQHF; DNA: TGTGCCAGTAGTTCCGGGACGCCTAGCAATCAGCCCCAGCATTTT; size: few; V: TRBV19; D: -; length: 15; J: TRBJ1-5